These 30 T cell receptor beta chains share one sample of origin, sequenced in a study of blood T cell repertoires in COVID-19. Sequencing used immunoSEQ multiplex PCR; TCRdb keeps in-frame clones, though not all of them. The sample records around 90,000 clones, over 80% being singletons. Material for sequencing was peripheral blood. Receptors were obtained from a woman aged 60-75 years with active COVID-19.

The V gene is TRBV11-2, the J gene TRBJ2-5; TRBD2 matches at 7 bases. Losses at the gene ends were 5 bases for V and 4 bases for J; bases not matched to a gene: 4. Germline CDR1 is SGHAT and CDR2 is FQNNGV. CDR3 size: 13 residues. The CDR3 protein is CASSPSGAETQYF. CDR3 DNA: TGTGCCAGCAGCCCGAGCGGGGCAGAGACCCAGTACTTC.

The chain has TRBV18 and TRBJ2-3; perhaps TRBD1 as D (6 bases). The CDR3 consists of 16 residues. Germline V CDR1 and CDR2: KGHSH, LQKENI. Trimming removed 3 bases at V and 4 bases at J, with 17 bases between. This chain's CDR3 is CASSPRQDLTPDTQYF. CDR3 in DNA: TGTGCCAGCTCACCTAGACAGGACCTCACCCCAGATACGCAGTATTTT.

The genes are TRBV6-4 and TRBJ2-7, with D possibly matching TRBD1 (6 bases). The CDR3 spans 11 residues. Germline CDR1 is MRHNA and CDR2 is SNTAGT. V was shortened by 10 bases and J by 0 bases, with 7 bases between the two germline ends. CDR3 sequence reads: CAKDSSYEQYF. The CDR3 DNA sequence: TGTGCCAAGGACAGCTCCTACGAGCAGTACTTC.

The chain links TRBV6-6 to TRBJ1-5; weak D call: TRBD1 (6 bases). The CDR3 consists of 14 residues. CDR1 and CDR2 (germline): MNHNY, SVGAGI (reference sequence). The V gene lost 6 bases and the J gene lost 4 bases, with 13 bases spanning the gap. The CDR3 region is CASSLDRPNQPQHF. The CDR3 DNA follows: TGTGCCAGCAGCCTTGACAGGCCAAATCAGCCCCAGCATTTT.

This clone was detected only once. The V and J genes are TRBV4-2 and TRBJ2-3; 11 bases agree with TRBD2. Unmatched junction bases numbered 4, after V lost 3 bases and J lost 2 bases. CDR3 length equals 16 residues. Germline CDR1 is LGHNA and CDR2 is YNFKEQ. The CDR3: CASSHTSGGDTDTQYF. The CDR3 region has the DNA TGTGCCAGCAGCCATACTAGCGGGGGAGACACAGATACGCAGTATTTT.

The CDR3 sequence: CASSFRGRAYNEQFF. As DNA, the CDR3 is TGTGCCAGCAGTTTTAGGGGAAGGGCCTACAATGAGCAGTTCTTC. V and J are TRBV6-5 and TRBJ2-1; tentative D call: TRBD1 (5 bases). This CDR3 contains 15 residues. Germline-derived CDR1 and CDR2 are MNHEY and SVGAGI. With 4 bases removed from V and 2 bases from J, the gap between germline ends came to 12 bases.

This chain links TRBV12-3 or TRBV12-4 with TRBJ1-2, with D unresolved. CDR3 length: 13 amino acids. Trimming removed 6 bases at V and 8 bases at J, with 16 bases between. The CDR3 reads CASSPIEGGGYTF. CDR3 DNA: TGTGCCAGCAGCCCAATTGAAGGAGGAGGCTACACCTTC.

V is TRBV6-5 and J is TRBJ2-7; 7 positions agree with TRBD1. The germline CDR1 and CDR2 sequences are MNHEY and SVGAGI. The CDR3 contains 13 residues. V trimming: 2 bases; J trimming: 2 bases; junction bases outside the gene matches: 0. CDR3: CASSYRGPYEQYF. CDR3 DNA: TGTGCCAGCAGTTACAGGGGGCCCTACGAGCAGTACTTC.

This chain connects TRBV2 to TRBJ2-3; D gene uncertain. Germline CDR1 reads SNHLY; CDR2 reads FYNNEI. The V gene lost 0 bases and the J gene lost 0 bases, with 4 bases spanning the gap. The CDR3 loop spans 14 amino acids. The CDR3 DNA reads TGTGCCAGCAGTGAAGCTTATAGCACAGATACGCAGTATTTT. Translating gives CASSEAYSTDTQYF.

The chain employs TRBV10-1 and TRBJ2-2, with 7 bases lining up with TRBD1. Germline V lookup: CDR1 WNHNN, CDR2 SYGVQD (reference sequence). V lost 8 bases and J lost 3; bases outside the gene matches: 12. The CDR3 is made up of 16 amino acids. DNA for the CDR3: TGCGCCAGCCCCGATCCGGGACAGACGGACACCGGGGAGCTGTTTTTT. The encoded protein is CASPDPGQTDTGELFF.

The J gene is TRBJ1-1, the V gene TRBV7-9; 10 bases agree with TRBD1. The CDR3 contains 16 residues. Losses at the gene ends were 4 bases for V and 3 bases for J; bases not matched to a gene: 8. CDR1 SEHNR and CDR2 FQNEAQ come from the germline V gene (reference sequence). The CDR3 DNA follows: TGTGCCAGCAGCTACCACCGGGACAGGGGTGACACTGAAGCTTTCTTT. It is translated as CASSYHRDRGDTEAFF.

This clone has only one observation. The chain couples TRBV7-9 to TRBJ2-5, with TRBD1 matching over 8 bases. Losses at the gene ends were 1 base for V and 2 bases for J; bases not matched to a gene: 12. Germline loops: CDR1 SEHNR, CDR2 FQNEAQ (reference sequence). The CDR3 is made up of 18 amino acids. This CDR3 reads CASSLVGYGQGGQETQYF. The DNA for the CDR3 is TGTGCCAGCAGCTTAGTTGGGTATGGACAGGGAGGACAAGAGACCCAGTACTTC. The full variable domain, in which reference TRBV7-9 and TRBJ2-5 provide the parts outside the CDR3, is DTGVSQNPRHKITKRGQNVTFRCDPISEHNRLYWYRQTLGQGPEFLTYFQNEAQLEKSRLLSDRFSAERPKGSFSTLEIQRTEQGDSAMYLCASSLVGYGQGGQETQYFGPGTRLLVL.

The rearrangement uses TRBV2 and TRBJ1-6; 7 positions match TRBD1. This CDR3 comprises 14 residues. Germline V gene data show CDR1 as SNHLY and CDR2 as FYNNEI. V was clipped by 8 bases and J by 7 bases; unmatched bases: 8. The CDR3, as DNA: TGTGCCAGCCGAGCCTCAGGGGGAAATTCACCCCTCCACTTT. Translated, it gives CASRASGGNSPLHF.

This chain links TRBV27 with TRBJ1-3; D is undetermined. CDR1 MNHEY and CDR2 SMNVEV come from the germline V gene (reference sequence). This CDR3 contains 11 residues. Trimming took 6 bases from V and 4 from J, leaving 4 bases between them. CDR3 sequence: CASSRGNTIYF. The CDR3 DNA reads TGTGCCAGCAGCAGAGGAAACACCATATATTTT.

With regard to this clone: No DNA is shown, since the ends of the CDR3 on it are uncertain; the CDR3 is the one TCRdb lists. V is TRBV5-1 and J is TRBJ2-5; no check of the table's D call, TRBD1, against the DNA was made. Germline CDR1 is SGHRS and CDR2 is YFSETQ. The CDR3 sequence runs 18 residues, both termini included. CDR3 sequence reads: CASSFSAVGQGFLETQYF.

V usage is TRBV9 and J usage is TRBJ2-1; 11 bases fit TRBD2. This CDR3 is 21 amino acids long. The V segment lost 4 bases and the J segment 0 bases; nucleotides outside the gene matches: 18. Germline V lookup: CDR1 SGDLS, CDR2 YYNGEE. The CDR3 DNA follows: TGTGCCAGCAGCCTGCAGCCCCCACTAGCGGGGGTGACCAGCTCCTACAATGAGCAGTTCTTC. Its protein is CASSLQPPLAGVTSSYNEQFF.

The V gene is TRBV15, the J gene TRBJ2-5; tentatively, D is TRBD1 (6 bases). The V end was cut by 0 bases, the J end by 5 bases, with 7 bases between. The germline gives CDR1 LNHNV, CDR2 YYDKDF (reference sequence). CDR3 length: 13 amino acids. In DNA, the CDR3 is TGTGCCACCAGCAGAGATCAGGGGGAGACCCAGTACTTC. Translation gives CATSRDQGETQYF.

The chain employs TRBV11-3 and TRBJ2-2, with D possibly being TRBD2 (5 bases). Trimming pared 3 bases from V and 3 bases from J, leaving 11 bases between. This CDR3 has 15 residues. CDR1 is SGHNT, CDR2 YENEEA, per germline. This CDR3 is CASSFRGSDTGELFF. In DNA form, the CDR3 reads TGTGCCAGCAGCTTTAGAGGGTCTGACACCGGGGAGCTGTTTTTT.

The gene calls are TRBV27 and TRBJ1-5; 7 nucleotides line up with TRBD1. J gave up 0 bases and V 6 bases, and 5 bases lay outside the gene matches. The CDR3 has 15 amino acids. Per germline, CDR1 MNHEY and CDR2 SMNVEV (reference sequence). CDR3 residues: CASRRGPYSNQPQHF. The CDR3 coding sequence is TGTGCCAGCAGAAGGGGGCCCTATAGCAATCAGCCCCAGCATTTT.

The chain uses TRBV5-1 and TRBJ2-1, with 7 bases lining up with TRBD2. Germline V gene sequence: CDR1 SGHRS, CDR2 YFSETQ. V was clipped by 0 bases and J by 7 bases; unmatched bases: 10. The CDR3 is made up of 16 amino acids. CDR3 sequence reads: CASSLVGSGSGNEQFF. The CDR3 bases are TGCGCCAGCAGCTTGGTCGGTAGCGGGTCGGGGAATGAGCAGTTCTTC.

The V and J genes are TRBV7-2 and TRBJ2-6, with 10 bases lining up with TRBD2. This CDR3 has 18 amino acids. V trimming: 3 bases; J trimming: 0 bases; junction bases outside the gene matches: 5. Germline CDR1 reads SGHTA; CDR2 reads FQGNSA. CDR3 nucleotides: TGTGCCAGCAGCTTGGCTCTAGCGGGGGTCTCTGGGGCCAACGTCCTGACTTTC. Amino acid sequence: CASSLALAGVSGANVLTF.

The V gene is TRBV5-6, the J gene TRBJ2-7; D unresolved. This CDR3 has 13 residues. CDR1 is SGHDT and CDR2 is YYEEEE in the germline V gene. V lost 7 bases to trimming and J lost 0 bases, with 11 bases between them. The CDR3, as DNA: TGTGCCAGCTTCGAGGAAGGCTCCTACGAGCAGTACTTC. It encodes CASFEEGSYEQYF. The entire variable domain, with the rest obtained from reference TRBV5-6 and TRBJ2-7, is as follows: DAGVTQSPTHLIKTRGQQVTLRCSPKSGHDTVSWYQQALGQGPQFIFQYYEEEERQRGNFPDRFSGHQFPNYSSELNVNALLLGDSALYLCASFEEGSYEQYFGPGTRLTVT.

The CDR3 region has the DNA TGTGCCAGCAGCCGGGTGGGACTGCTGCAGTTCTTC. It codes for CASSRVGLLQFF. The rearrangement uses TRBV14 and TRBJ2-1; D is perhaps TRBD2 (6 bases). V was cut by 4 bases and J by 12 bases, with 13 bases left in between. The length of the CDR3 is 12 residues. Germline assignment: CDR1 SGHDN and CDR2 FVKESK.

The chain joins TRBV6-5 to TRBJ2-1; D is perhaps TRBD2 (6 bases). This CDR3 contains 14 residues. CDR1 and CDR2 from the germline V gene are MNHEY and SVGAGI. V was shortened by 6 bases and J by 10 bases, with 19 bases between the two germline ends. CDR3 region: CASSYRDLGREQFF. CDR3 DNA: TGTGCCAGCAGCTACCGGGACTTGGGCCGGGAGCAGTTCTTC.

The rearrangement links TRBV7-2 to TRBJ1-1; D call uncertain. The germline V and J ends were trimmed by 5 bases and 1 base, with 11 bases remaining between them. Looked up from germline, CDR1 is SGHTA and CDR2 is FQGNSA. The CDR3 is 14 amino acids. The CDR3 loop reads CASSPRSQNTEAFF. Written as DNA, the CDR3 is TGTGCCAGCAGCCCCCGGTCCCAGAACACTGAAGCTTTCTTT.

The rearrangement uses TRBV28 and TRBJ2-3; D not resolved. The CDR3 runs 17 residues. The V end lost 1 base, the J end lost 2 bases, and 16 bases lay between the germline ends. Germline CDR1 MDHEN, CDR2 SYDVKM. CDR3 region: CASSLFEKLTVTDTQYF. CDR3 bases: TGTGCCAGCAGTTTATTCGAAAAATTGACTGTCACAGATACGCAGTATTTT.

The genes are TRBV28 and TRBJ2-7, with D possibly being TRBD1 (5 bases). The length of the CDR3 is 16 residues. CDR1 is MDHEN, CDR2 SYDVKM, per germline. Trimming took 5 bases from V and 4 from J, leaving 21 bases between them. In DNA, the CDR3 is TGTGCCAGCAGTCCTTTATGGTCCCTTCAGGGTTACGAGCAGTACTTC. Its translation is CASSPLWSLQGYEQYF. The full variable domain, its missing parts supplied by reference TRBV28 and TRBJ2-7, is DVKVTQSSRYLVKRTGEKVFLECVQDMDHENMFWYRQDPGLGLRLIYFSYDVKMKEKGDIPEGYSVSREKKERFSLILESASTNQTSMYLCASSPLWSLQGYEQYFGPGTRLTVT.

The chain couples TRBV7-2 to TRBJ1-6; possibly TRBD1 for D (5 bases). CDR3 size: 15 residues. The germline V gene has CDR1 SGHTA and CDR2 FQGNSA. The V gene lost 5 bases and the J gene lost 10 bases, with 18 bases spanning the gap. The CDR3 is CASSLRDGGRSPLHF. DNA of the CDR3: TGTGCCAGCAGCCTAAGGGACGGGGGAAGATCACCCCTCCACTTT.

This sequence joins TRBV28 and TRBJ2-5, with a weak D call TRBD1 (5 bases). There are 14 residues in the CDR3. The germline V gene encodes CDR1 MDHEN and CDR2 SYDVKM. Trimming pared 7 bases from V and 9 bases from J, leaving 21 bases between. The CDR3 here is CASTKGAPLGAQYF. The CDR3 region has the DNA TGTGCCAGCACCAAAGGGGCTCCCCTAGGGGCCCAGTACTTC.

This clone has a single count. This sequence joins TRBV20-1 and TRBJ1-1; D is ambiguous. Germline V gives CDR1 DFQATT, CDR2 SNEGSKA (reference sequence). CDR3 length equals 10 residues. V dropped 5 bases and J dropped 7 bases, with 8 bases sitting between them. The CDR3 DNA reads TGCAGTGCTGAACGGGTTGAAGCTTTCTTT. Translation gives CSAERVEAFF.